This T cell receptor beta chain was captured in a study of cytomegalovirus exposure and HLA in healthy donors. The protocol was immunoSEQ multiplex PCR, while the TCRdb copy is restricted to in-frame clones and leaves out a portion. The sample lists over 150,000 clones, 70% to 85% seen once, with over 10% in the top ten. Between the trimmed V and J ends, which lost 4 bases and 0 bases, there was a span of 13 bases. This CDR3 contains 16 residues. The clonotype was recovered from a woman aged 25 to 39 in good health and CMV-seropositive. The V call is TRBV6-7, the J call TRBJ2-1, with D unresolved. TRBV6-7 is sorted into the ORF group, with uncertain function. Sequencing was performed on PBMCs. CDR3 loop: CASSSPSGSSYNEQFF. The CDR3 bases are TGTGCCAGCAGTTCCCCCTCTGGTAGCTCCTACAATGAGCAGTTCTTC.